This T cell receptor (beta chain) originates from a study of cytomegalovirus exposure and HLA in healthy donors (dated by TCRdb to about 2017). Study-wide context: An earlier analysis of approximately 590 of the donors reported 276 Gb of sequence data and about 100 million unique TCR beta sequences from some 180 million T cells. In a later analysis, previously published TCR beta repertoires from 666 donors were re-analyzed and high-resolution HLA genotyping was added so that TCR occurrence patterns could be studied. High-throughput TCR immunosequencing, statistical association of individual TCRs with disease status, and machine learning were combined to predict cytomegalovirus infection status. The study used immunosequencing to profile the T cell repertoires of more than 650 subjects and linked those repertoires to cytomegalovirus serostatus. Among roughly 400 genotyped donors of the cohort, an average of around 250,000 unique TCR beta nucleotide sequences was sequenced per donor, of which approximately 19% were non-productive. A separate validation cohort of over 95 different subjects was used in addition to the roughly 640-subject first cohort. The aim of the study was to test whether cataloging public T cell receptors could identify signatures of past pathogen exposure. Roughly 300 gigabases of sequencing data and approximately 85 million unique TCR sequences were included in an early release covering about 700 HLA-typed donors. The number of donors typed differed by locus, with 629-630 for A, B, C, DRB1 and DQB1, around 560 for DQA1, 600 to 610 for DPA1, and approximately 470 for DPB1. Several DR-DQ haplotypes were treated as single units for association and clustering because of strong linkage in the cohort. To decide whether each TCR beta V gene segment behaved as functional or pseudogenic, an earlier analysis of approximately 620 of the donors relied on high-throughput TCR beta sequencing. A later genetic analysis used genome-wide SNP genotypes for about 55% of the 666 donors, treating that subset as a discovery cohort. Of the roughly 400 genotyped donors, 65% to 90% fell in the genetic ancestry cluster associated with self-reported Caucasian donors. All discovery cohort repertoires had been generated using a single sequencing platform. Donor age, sex, ethnicity and CMV serostatus were compiled alongside the repertoire data. HLA typing included class I and class II loci at four-digit resolution. Rather than drawing on any new phenotypic data, the later analysis identified candidate immune exposures from TCR beta sequences and the way those sequences occurred across donors.

The cohort consisted of 666 healthy bone marrow donors. At the time of sampling, all cohort members were nominally healthy, though unrecorded immune exposures were likely present. The donor tested CMV seropositive, placing the donor among the 310 or so seropositive members of the cohort. A peripheral blood sample was collected from each donor, and TCR beta sequencing was performed on peripheral blood mononuclear cells. Genomic DNA was extracted from the blood cell samples with the Qiagen DNeasy Blood Extraction Kit. Paper-wide results and their limitations: In both the original and validation cohorts, the classifier was reported to diagnose cytomegalovirus status with high specificity and sensitivity. A later genetic analysis reported fewer N-insertions in productive TCRs among donors in an Asian-associated ancestry cluster than the roughly 620-donor mean. A later analysis reported that several top co-occurrence clusters appeared linked to parvovirus B19, influenza, CMV and Epstein-Barr virus. The 87-base-pair reads could not distinguish some IMGT-functional V segments, including TRBV6-2 and TRBV6-3, so those segments were excluded. Because HLA typing was missing for some donors at each locus, association tests included only the typed subset. According to the authors, the approach could potentially be generalized to other disease states and immunological phenotypes. The study listed 150 to 200 TCR beta chains as associated with cytomegalovirus. Strong co-occurrence of HLA alleles, especially DR and DQ, made assigning TCR associations to individual alleles difficult. This cohort had only TCR beta chains sequenced, and the lack of alpha or paired-chain data limited which features could be detected. In an earlier analysis of around 600 of the donors, most TCR beta V segments were observed in productive rearrangements about 90% or about 30% of the time, broadly matching IMGT annotations. According to a later analysis, most CMV-associated TCR beta chains appeared to be HLA-restricted, and the HLA associations seemed to be driven largely by CMV exposure. Linkage disequilibrium might explain the correlated functional status among segregating V segments, but an unknown experimental factor could not be excluded. A later genetic analysis associated a missense DCLRE1C variant with V-gene and J-gene trimming of TCR beta chains, and an independent cohort replicated the association. Presence/absence analyses assumed roughly uniform sequencing depth across donors, an assumption that may not hold. CMV serostatus was the only immune exposure information available for the cohort. In a later analysis, the rate of TCR association differed among HLA loci, with DRB1 alleles having the most associated TCRs and HLA-C alleles having the fewest. A later analysis associated 15,000 to 20,000 TCR beta sequences with specific HLA alleles at a false discovery rate of 0.05. In vitro tests confirmed that three of the cytomegalovirus-associated TCR beta chains recognize cytomegalovirus antigens. A cluster of highly shared sequence variants was judged likely to be a technical artifact of the sequencing pipeline. Compared with equally common non-associated chains, HLA-associated TCR beta chains in a later analysis were more clonally expanded and had lower generation probabilities. Most TCR sequences were observed very rarely across donors, whereas some public TCRs were present in many individuals. A further reported finding was that TCR beta sequences accurately predicted the HLA-A and HLA-B alleles for most subjects in the first cohort. Because counts were too low, 15 to 20 rarely observed V segments, including chromosome 9 orphons, were left out of the earlier analysis of some 600 of the donors.

The V end loses 5 bases and the J end loses 0 bases, and a stretch of 7 bases separates them. CDR1 SEHNR and CDR2 FQNEAQ were looked up in the germline V gene (reference sequence). The CDR3 covers 13 residues, taking in both the cysteine and the phenylalanine. Just the 39-base CDR3 DNA is kept, in frame starting at base 1. Turning to this clone: Its specific antigen is unknown. No base-level quality is on record; no much larger clone is a single base apart.

The library relied on the immunoSEQ multiplex PCR assay. For the multiplex PCR, a mixture combining 60 forward primers for TCR Vbeta segments and 13 reverse primers for TCR Jbeta segments was used. A multiplex PCR assay on genomic DNA amplified the CDR3 region of rearranged TCR beta genes. The Illumina HiSeq System was used to sequence the amplified TCR beta libraries as 87-base-pair reads. The paper's processing steps were these. Across the 500 to 750 repertoires, a later analysis counted tens of millions of unique TCR beta chains, approximately 10 million of which were shared by at least two donors. To remove PCR and sequencing errors, raw reads were error-corrected and collapsed into unique sequences using a nearest-neighbor algorithm that merged closely related sequences. To assign V, D and J gene segments, CDR3 sequences were aligned to IMGT reference sequences. For a sequence to be retained, at least a six-nucleotide match to both a V gene segment and a J gene segment was required. Rearrangements were classified as productive when the CDR3 lacked stop codons and remained in frame with V and J, and all other rearrangements were classified as non-productive. Following IMGT convention, CDR3 was defined as the stretch from the second conserved V-encoded cysteine to the conserved J-encoded phenylalanine. The earlier analysis of about 530 of the donors excluded any sequence lacking an unambiguous match to a single V gene segment. An earlier analysis of around 600 of the donors classified V segments as functional when productive rearrangements were above 56.7% and as segregating when the standard deviation between donors was above 5%. A statistical classification framework was developed to diagnose cytomegalovirus status using the catalog of TCR beta chain sequences. In a later analysis, TCR nucleotide sequences were compared against IMGT/GENE-DB human TR gene sequences so that V and J genes could be assigned. A later analysis assigned CDR3 sequences and most-parsimonious VDJ recombination scenarios with the TCRdist pipeline. In a later analysis, each TCR beta chain was defined by its CDR3 amino acid sequence together with its V-gene family, and reads without a unique V-gene family were excluded. To address suspected cross-contamination and a sequencing artifact, a later analysis removed 592 highly shared, low-generation-probability nucleotide sequences. In a later analysis, a clonal expansion index for each public chain was calculated from normalized within-repertoire ranks of inferred template counts. In a later analysis, generation probabilities were computed using a VDJ recombination model fitted to out-of-frame rearrangements, and the results were checked against IGoR. In a later analysis, hypergeometric tests were used to score TCR-TCR, TCR-HLA and TCR-CMV co-occurrence, with a repertoire-size bias correction applied to TCR pairs. A later analysis estimated false discovery rates by permuting HLA or CMV assignments 20 times. In a later analysis, co-occurring TCRs were grouped with DBSCAN, and TCRdist sequence similarity was added when clustering was performed within HLA-allele-positive subsets. For co-occurrence clustering, repertoires with fewer than 30,000 or more than 120,000 public chains were excluded, along with four to six repertoires with anomalous nucleotide sharing. TCRdb holds this immuneACCESS table with in-frame rearrangements only. Some clones are missing; in checked studies, unresolved V genes explain under half, and the rest has no known cause. For V, J and clone size, that table is used; D and trimming come from the DNA. The sample records fewer than 200,000 clones, more than 75% of which are singletons. The top ten clones comprise 14% of the sample.

Sequenced material: PBMCs. The V and J segments used are TRBV7-9 and TRBJ1-2; the D gene remains uncertain. The source is a woman in her 30s in good health and CMV-seropositive. The CDR3 protein is CASSPSSNYGYTF. The nucleotides read TGTGCCAGCAGCCCCAGTTCTAACTATGGCTACACCTTC. Beyond the CDR3, the reference TRBV7-9 and TRBJ1-2 genes provide the residues; the full variable domain reads: DTGVSQNPRHKITKRGQNVTFRCDPISEHNRLYWYRQTLGQGPEFLTYFQNEAQLEKSRLLSDRFSAERPKGSFSTLEIQRTEQGDSAMYLCASSPSSNYGYTFGSGTRLTVV.